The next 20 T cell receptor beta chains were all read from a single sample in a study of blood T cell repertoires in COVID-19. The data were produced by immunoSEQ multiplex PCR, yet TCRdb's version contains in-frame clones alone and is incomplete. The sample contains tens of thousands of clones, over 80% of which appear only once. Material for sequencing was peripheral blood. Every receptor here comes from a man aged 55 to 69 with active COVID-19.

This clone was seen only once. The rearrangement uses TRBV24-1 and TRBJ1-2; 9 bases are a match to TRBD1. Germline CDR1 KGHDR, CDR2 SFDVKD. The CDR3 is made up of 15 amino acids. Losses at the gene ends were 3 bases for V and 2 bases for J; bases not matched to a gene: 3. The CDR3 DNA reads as TGTGCCACCAGTGATACAGGGGGCGGAAACTATGGCTACACCTTC. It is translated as CATSDTGGGNYGYTF.

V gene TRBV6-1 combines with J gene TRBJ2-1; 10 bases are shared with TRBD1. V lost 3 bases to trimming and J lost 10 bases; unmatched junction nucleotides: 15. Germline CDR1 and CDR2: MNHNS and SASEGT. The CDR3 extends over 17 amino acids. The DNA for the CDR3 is TGTGCCAGCAGTGAGGCCCTCGGGGACAGGGGCACCGGAGAGCAGTTCTTC. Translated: CASSEALGDRGTGEQFF.

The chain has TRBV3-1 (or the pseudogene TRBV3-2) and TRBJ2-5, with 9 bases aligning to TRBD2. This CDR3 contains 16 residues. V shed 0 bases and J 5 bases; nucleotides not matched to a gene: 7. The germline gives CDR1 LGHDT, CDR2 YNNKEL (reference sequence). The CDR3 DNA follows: TGTGCCAGCAGCCAAGATAACCTAGCGGGAACGGAGACCCAGTACTTC. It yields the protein CASSQDNLAGTETQYF.

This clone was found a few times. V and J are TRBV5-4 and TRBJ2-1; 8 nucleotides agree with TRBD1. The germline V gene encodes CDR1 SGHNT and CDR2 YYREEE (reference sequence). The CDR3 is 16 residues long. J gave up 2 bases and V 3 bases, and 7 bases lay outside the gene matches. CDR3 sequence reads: CASSSGQGRAYNEQFF. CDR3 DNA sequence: TGTGCCAGCAGCTCCGGACAGGGAAGAGCCTACAATGAGCAGTTCTTC.

CDR3 amino acids: CASSSGSYNEQFF. In nucleotides, the CDR3 is TGTGCCAGTAGTAGCGGGTCTTACAATGAGCAGTTCTTC. This chain links TRBV19 with TRBJ2-1, with a weak D call TRBD2 (5 bases). CDR3 length: 13 residues. V dropped 4 bases and J dropped 4 bases, with 8 bases sitting between them. The germline V gene encodes CDR1 LNHDA and CDR2 SQIVND (reference sequence).

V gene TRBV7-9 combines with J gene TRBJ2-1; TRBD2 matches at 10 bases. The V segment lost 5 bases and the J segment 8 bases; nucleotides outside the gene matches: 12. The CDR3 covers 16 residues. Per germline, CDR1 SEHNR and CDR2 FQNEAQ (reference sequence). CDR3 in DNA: TGTGCCAGCAGCGCACTGAGCGGGAGGGCCCCGGATGAGCAGTTCTTC. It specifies CASSALSGRAPDEQFF.

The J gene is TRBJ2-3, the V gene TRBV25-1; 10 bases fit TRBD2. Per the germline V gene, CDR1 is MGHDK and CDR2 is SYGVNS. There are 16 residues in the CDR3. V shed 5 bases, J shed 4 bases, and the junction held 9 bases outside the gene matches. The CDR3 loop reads CASSRVAGGVADTQYF. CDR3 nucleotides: TGTGCCAGCAGTAGAGTAGCGGGAGGCGTCGCAGATACGCAGTATTTT.

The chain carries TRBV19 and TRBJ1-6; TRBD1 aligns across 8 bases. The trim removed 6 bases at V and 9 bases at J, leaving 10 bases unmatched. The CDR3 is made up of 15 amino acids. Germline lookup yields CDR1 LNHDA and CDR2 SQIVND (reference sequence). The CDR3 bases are TGTGCCAGTAGCCAGAACGGACAGGGACTTTCACCCCTCCACTTT. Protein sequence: CASSQNGQGLSPLHF. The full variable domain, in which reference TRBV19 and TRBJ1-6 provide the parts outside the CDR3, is DGGITQSPKYLFRKEGQNVTLSCEQNLNHDAMYWYRQDPGQGLRLIYYSQIVNDFQKGDIAEGYSVSREKKESFPLTVTSAQKNPTAFYLCASSQNGQGLSPLHFGNGTRLTVT.

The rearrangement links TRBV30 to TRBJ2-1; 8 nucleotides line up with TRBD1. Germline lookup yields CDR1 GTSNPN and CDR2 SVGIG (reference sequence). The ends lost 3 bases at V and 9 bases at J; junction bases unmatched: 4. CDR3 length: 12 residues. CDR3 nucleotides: TGTGCCTGGAGCCCAGGGGGCTCTGAGCAGTTCTTC. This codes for CAWSPGGSEQFF.

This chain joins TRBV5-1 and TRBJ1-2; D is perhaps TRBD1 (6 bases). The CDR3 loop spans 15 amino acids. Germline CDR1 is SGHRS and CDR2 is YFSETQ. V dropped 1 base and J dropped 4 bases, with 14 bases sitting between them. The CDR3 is CASSLRGGLGYGYTF. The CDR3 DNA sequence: TGCGCCAGCAGCTTGAGGGGGGGCCTTGGCTATGGCTACACCTTC.

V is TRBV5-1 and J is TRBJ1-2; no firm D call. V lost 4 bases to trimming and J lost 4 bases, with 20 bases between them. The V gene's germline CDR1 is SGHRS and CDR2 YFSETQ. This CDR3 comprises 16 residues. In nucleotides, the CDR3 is TGCGCCAGCAGCCCCTCCCAAAACGAAAGGAGCTATGGCTACACCTTC. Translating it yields CASSPSQNERSYGYTF.

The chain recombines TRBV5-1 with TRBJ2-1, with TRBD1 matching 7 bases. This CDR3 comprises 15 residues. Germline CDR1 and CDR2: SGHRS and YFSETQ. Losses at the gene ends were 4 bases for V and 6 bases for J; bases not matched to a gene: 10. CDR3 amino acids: CASSPYLDRFNEQFF. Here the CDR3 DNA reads TGCGCCAGCAGCCCCTACCTGGACAGGTTCAATGAGCAGTTCTTC. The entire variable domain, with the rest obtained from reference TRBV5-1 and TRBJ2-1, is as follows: KAGVTQTPRYLIKTRGQQVTLSCSPISGHRSVSWYQQTPGQGLQFLFEYFSETQRNKGNFPGRFSGRQFSNSRSEMNVSTLELGDSALYLCASSPYLDRFNEQFFGPGTRLTVL.

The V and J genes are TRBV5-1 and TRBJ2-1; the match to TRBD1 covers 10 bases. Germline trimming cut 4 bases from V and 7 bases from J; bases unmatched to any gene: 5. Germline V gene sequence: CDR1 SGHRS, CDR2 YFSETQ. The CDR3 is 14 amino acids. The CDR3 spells CASSPGQGINEQFF. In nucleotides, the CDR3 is TGCGCCAGCAGCCCGGGACAGGGGATTAATGAGCAGTTCTTC.

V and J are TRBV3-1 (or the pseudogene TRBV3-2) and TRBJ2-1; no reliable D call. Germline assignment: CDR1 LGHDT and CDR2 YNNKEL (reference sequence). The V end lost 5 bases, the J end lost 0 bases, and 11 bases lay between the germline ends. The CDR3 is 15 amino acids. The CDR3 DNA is TGTGCCAGCAGCGCCACTTTTGGCTCCTACAATGAGCAGTTCTTC. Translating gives CASSATFGSYNEQFF.

CDR3: CASSLARWDRGRRSGNTIYF. In nucleotides, the CDR3 is TGTGCCAGCAGCTTAGCACGGTGGGACAGGGGGCGCAGGTCTGGAAACACCATATATTTT. The chain joins TRBV7-2 to TRBJ1-3, with TRBD1 matching 12 bases. Germline V gives CDR1 SGHTA, CDR2 FQGNSA. The ends lost 0 bases at V and 1 base at J; junction bases unmatched: 10. CDR3 size: 20 residues.

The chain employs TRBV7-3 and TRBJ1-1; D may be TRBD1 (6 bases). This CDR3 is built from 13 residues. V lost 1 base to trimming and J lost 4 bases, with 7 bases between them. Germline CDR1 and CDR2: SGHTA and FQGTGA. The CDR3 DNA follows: TGTGCCAGCAGCTTAAGACAGGCCACTGAAGCTTTCTTT. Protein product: CASSLRQATEAFF.

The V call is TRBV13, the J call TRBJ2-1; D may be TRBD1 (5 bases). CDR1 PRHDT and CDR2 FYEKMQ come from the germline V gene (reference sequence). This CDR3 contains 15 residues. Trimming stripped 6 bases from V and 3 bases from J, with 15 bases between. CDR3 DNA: TGTGCCAGCAGTCCTAATGGGGCTGTCTACAATGAGCAGTTCTTC. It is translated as CASSPNGAVYNEQFF. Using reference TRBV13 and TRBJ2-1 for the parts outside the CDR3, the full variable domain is AAGVIQSPRHLIKEKRETATLKCYPIPRHDTVYWYQQGPGQDPQFLISFYEKMQSDKGSIPDRFSAQQFSDYHSELNMSSLELGDSALYFCASSPNGAVYNEQFFGPGTRLTVL.

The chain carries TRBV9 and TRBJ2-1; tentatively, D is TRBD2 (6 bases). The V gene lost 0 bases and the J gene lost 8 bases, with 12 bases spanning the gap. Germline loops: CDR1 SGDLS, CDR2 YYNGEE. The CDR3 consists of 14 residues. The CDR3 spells CASSVVGSLDEQFF. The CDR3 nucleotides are TGTGCCAGCAGCGTAGTCGGGAGTCTGGATGAGCAGTTCTTC.

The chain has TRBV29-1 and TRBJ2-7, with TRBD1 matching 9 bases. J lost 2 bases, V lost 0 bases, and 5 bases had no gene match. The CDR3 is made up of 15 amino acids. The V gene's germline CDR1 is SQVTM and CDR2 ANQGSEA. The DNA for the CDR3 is TGCAGCGTTGAAGATAGAGGGACAGGGACCTACGAGCAGTACTTC. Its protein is CSVEDRGTGTYEQYF.

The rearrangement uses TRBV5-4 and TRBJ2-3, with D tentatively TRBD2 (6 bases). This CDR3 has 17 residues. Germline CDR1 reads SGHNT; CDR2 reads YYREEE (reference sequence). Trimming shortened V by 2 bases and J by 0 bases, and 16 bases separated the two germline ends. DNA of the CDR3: TGTGCCAGCAGCTTAGGGGCGGGACGGCTTAGCACAGATACGCAGTATTTT. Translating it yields CASSLGAGRLSTDTQYF.